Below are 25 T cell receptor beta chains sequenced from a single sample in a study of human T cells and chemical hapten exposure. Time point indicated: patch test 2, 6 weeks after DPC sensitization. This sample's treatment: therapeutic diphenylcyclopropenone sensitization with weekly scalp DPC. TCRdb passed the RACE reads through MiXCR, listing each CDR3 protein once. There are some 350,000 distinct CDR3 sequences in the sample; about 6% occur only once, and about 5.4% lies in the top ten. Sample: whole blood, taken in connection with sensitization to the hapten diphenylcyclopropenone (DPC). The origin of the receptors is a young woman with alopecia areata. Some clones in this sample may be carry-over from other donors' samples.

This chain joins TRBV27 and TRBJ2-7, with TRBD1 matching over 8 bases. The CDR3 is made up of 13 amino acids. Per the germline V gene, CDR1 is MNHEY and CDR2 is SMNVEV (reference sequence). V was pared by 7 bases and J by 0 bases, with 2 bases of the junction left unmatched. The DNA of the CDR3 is TGTGCCAGCAAGGACAGGGACTCCTACGAGCAGTACTTC. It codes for CASKDRDSYEQYF.

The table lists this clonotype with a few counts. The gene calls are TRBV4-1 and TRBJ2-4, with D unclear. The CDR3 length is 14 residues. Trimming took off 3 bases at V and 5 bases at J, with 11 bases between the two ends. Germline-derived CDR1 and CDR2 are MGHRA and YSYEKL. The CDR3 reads CASSQEFIQNIQYF. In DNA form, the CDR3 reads TGCGCCAGCAGCCAGGAGTTTATCCAAAACATTCAGTACTTC.

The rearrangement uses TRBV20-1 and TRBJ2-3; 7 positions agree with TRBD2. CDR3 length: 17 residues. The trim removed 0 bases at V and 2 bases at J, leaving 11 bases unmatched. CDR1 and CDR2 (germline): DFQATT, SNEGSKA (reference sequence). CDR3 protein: CSARDISSLADTDTQYF. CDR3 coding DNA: TGCAGTGCTAGAGATATTTCCTCGCTAGCGGACACAGATACGCAGTATTTT.

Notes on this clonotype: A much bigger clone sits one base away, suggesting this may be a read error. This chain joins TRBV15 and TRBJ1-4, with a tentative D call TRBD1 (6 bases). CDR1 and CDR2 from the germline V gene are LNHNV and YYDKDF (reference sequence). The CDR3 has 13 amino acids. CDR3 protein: CVTSIRGREKLFF. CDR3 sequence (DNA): TGTGTCACCAGCATCAGGGGACGAGAAAAACTGTTTTTT. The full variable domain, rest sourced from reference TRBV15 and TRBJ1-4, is DAMVIQNPRYQVTQFGKPVTLSCSQTLNHNVMYWYQQKSSQAPKLLFHYYDKDFNNEADTPDNFQSRRPNTSFCFLDIRSPGLGDTAMYLCVTSIRGREKLFFGSGTQLSVL.

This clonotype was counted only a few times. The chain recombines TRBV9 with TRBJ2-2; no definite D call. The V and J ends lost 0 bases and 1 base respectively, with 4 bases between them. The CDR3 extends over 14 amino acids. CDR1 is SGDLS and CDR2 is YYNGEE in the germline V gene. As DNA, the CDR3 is TGTGCCAGCAGCGTAGGGGGGAACACCGGGGAGCTGTTTTTT. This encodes CASSVGGNTGELFF.

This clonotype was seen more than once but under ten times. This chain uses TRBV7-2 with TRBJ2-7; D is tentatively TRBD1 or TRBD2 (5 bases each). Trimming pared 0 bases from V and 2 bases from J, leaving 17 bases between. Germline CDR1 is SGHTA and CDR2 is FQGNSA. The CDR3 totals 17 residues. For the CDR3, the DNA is TGTGCCAGCAGCTTAGCGCGGCCCGGGACGCTCACCTACGAGCAGTACTTC. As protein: CASSLARPGTLTYEQYF.

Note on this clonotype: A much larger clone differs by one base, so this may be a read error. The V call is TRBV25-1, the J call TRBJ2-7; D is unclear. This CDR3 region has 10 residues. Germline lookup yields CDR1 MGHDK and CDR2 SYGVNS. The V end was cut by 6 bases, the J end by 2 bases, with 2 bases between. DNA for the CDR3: TGTGCCAGCAGGGCCTACGAGCAGTACTTC. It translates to CASRAYEQYF.

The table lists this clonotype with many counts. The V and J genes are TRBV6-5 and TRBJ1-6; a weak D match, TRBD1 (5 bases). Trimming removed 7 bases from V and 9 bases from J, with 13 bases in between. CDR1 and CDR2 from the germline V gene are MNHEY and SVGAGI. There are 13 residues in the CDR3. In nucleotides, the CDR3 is TGTGCCAGCAAGGGGACGGTAATTTCACCCCTCCACTTT. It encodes CASKGTVISPLHF.

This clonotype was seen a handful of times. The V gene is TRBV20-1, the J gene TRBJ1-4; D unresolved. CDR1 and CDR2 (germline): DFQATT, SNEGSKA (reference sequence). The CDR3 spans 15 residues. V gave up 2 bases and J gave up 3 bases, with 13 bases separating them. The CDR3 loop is CSARSLDKANEKLFF. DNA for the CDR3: TGCAGTGCTAGATCGTTAGACAAGGCTAATGAAAAACTGTTTTTT.

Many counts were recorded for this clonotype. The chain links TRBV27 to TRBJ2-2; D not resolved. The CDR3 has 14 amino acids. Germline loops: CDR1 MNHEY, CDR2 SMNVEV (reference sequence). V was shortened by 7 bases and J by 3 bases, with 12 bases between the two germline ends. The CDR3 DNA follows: TGTGCCAGCATGTCTAGATTATACACCGGGGAGCTGTTTTTT. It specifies CASMSRLYTGELFF.

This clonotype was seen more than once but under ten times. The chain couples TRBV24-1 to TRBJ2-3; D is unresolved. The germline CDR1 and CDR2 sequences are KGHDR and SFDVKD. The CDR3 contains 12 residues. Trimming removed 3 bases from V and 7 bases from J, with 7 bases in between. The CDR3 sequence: CATSDTGHTQYF. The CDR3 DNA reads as TGTGCCACCAGTGATACGGGTCATACGCAGTATTTT.

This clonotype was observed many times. The CDR3 protein is CASSLGQGTGNTIYF. In DNA form, the CDR3 reads TGTGCCAGCAGCTTAGGACAGGGGACTGGAAACACCATATATTTT. The chain combines TRBV7-6 with TRBJ1-3; 8 nucleotides line up with TRBD1. V gave up 1 base and J gave up 2 bases; unmatched junction bases: 1. Germline V gene data show CDR1 as SGHVS and CDR2 as FNYEAQ. The CDR3 is made up of 15 amino acids.

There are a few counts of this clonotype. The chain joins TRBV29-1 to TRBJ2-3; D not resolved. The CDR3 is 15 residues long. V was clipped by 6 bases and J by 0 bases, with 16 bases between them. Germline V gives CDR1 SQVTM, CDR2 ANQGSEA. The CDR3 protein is CSVVGQIPSTDTQYF. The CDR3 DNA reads TGCAGCGTGGTCGGCCAGATACCTAGCACAGATACGCAGTATTTT.

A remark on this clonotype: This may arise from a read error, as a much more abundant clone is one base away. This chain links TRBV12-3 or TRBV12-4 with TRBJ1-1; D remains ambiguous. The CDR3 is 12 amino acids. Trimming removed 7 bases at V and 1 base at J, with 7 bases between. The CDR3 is CASTRQNTEAFF. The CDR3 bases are TGTGCCAGCACCCGACAGAACACTGAAGCTTTCTTT.

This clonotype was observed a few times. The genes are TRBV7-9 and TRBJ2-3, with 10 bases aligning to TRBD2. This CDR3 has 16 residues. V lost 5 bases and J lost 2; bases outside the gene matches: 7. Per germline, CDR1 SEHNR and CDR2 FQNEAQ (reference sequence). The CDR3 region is CASSPLAGAATDTQYF. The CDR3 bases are TGTGCCAGCAGCCCCCTAGCGGGGGCCGCCACAGATACGCAGTATTTT.

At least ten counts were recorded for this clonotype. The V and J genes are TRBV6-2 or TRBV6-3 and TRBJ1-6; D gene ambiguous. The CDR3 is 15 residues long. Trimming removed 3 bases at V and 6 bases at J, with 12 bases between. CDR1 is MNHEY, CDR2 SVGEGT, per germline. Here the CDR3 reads CASSYRPGGNSPLHF. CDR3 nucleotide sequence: TGTGCCAGCAGTTATCGTCCGGGAGGTAATTCACCCCTCCACTTT.

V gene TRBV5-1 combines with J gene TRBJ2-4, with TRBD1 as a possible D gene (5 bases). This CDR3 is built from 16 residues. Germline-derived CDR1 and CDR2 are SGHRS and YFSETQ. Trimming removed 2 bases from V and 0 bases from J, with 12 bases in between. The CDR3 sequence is CASSFGSGLAKNIQYF. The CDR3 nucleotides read TGCGCCAGCAGCTTTGGCTCAGGGCTAGCCAAAAACATTCAGTACTTC.

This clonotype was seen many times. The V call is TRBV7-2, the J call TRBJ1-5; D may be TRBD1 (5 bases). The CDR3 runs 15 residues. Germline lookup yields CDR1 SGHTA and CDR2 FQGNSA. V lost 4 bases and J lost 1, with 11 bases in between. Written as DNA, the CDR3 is TGTGCCAGCAGCTCAAGTCGGGGGAGCAATCAGCCCCAGCATTTT. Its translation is CASSSSRGSNQPQHF. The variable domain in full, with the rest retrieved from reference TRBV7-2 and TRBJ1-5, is GAGVSQSPSNKVTEKGKDVELRCDPISGHTALYWYRQSLGQGLEFLIYFQGNSAPDKSGLPSDRFSAERTGGSVSTLTIQRTQQEDSAVYLCASSSSRGSNQPQHFGDGTRLSIL.

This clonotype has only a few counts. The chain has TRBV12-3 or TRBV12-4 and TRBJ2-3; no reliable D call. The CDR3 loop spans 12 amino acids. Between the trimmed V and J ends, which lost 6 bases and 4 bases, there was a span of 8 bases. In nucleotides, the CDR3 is TGTGCCAGCAGACTTCTTTCAGATACGCAGTATTTT. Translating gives CASRLLSDTQYF.

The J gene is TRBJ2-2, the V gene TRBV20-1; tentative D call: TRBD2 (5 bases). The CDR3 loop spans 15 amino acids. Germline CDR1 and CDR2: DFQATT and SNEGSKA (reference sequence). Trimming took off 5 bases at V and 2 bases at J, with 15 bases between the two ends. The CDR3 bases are TGCAGTGCTCCGCGGGCCCACGGTAACACCGGGGAGCTGTTTTTT. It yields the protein CSAPRAHGNTGELFF.

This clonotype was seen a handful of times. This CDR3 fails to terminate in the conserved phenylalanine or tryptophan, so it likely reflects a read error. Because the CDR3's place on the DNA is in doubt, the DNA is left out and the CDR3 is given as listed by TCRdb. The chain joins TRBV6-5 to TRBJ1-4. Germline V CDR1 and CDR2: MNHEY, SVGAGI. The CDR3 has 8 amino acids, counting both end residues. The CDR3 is CASTDRYI.

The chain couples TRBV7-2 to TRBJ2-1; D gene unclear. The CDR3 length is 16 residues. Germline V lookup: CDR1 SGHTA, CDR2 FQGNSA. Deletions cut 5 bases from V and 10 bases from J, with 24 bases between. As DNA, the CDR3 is TGTGCCAGCAGCCTTTCGACGTCCCCGGGCCCTGAGGAGCAGTTCTTC. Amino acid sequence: CASSLSTSPGPEEQFF.

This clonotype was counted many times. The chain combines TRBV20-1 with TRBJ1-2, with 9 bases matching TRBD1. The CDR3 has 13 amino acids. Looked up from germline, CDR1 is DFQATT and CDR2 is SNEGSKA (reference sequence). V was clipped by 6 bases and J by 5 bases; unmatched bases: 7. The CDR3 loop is CSAPQGTGYGYTF. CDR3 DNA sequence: TGCAGTGCCCCCCAGGGGACAGGGTATGGCTACACCTTC.

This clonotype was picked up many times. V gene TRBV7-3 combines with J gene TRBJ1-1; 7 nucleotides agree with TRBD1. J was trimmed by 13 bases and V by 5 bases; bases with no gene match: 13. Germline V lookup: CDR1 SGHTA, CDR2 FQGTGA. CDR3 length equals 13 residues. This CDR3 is CASSSRQGGVGFF. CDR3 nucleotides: TGTGCCAGCAGCAGTCGACAGGGCGGTGTGGGTTTCTTT.

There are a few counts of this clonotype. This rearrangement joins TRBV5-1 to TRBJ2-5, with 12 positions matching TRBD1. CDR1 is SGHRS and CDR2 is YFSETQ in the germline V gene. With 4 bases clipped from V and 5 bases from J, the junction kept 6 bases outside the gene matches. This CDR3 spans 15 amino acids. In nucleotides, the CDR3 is TGCGCCAGCAGCCCGGGACAGGGGGCTTGGGAGACCCAGTACTTC. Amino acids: CASSPGQGAWETQYF.